One and the same sample provided the 30 T cell receptor beta chains below, sequenced in a study of OX40 agonist ivuxolimab in advanced cancers. Repertoires were generated with immunoSEQ multiplex PCR, while TCRdb's copy carries only in-frame clones and drops some. The data hold fewer than 110,000 clones, with more than 85% observed a single time. Sequencing was performed on CD4+ or CD8+ T cells sorted from blood, taken in a trial of the OX40 agonist ivuxolimab. The receptors come from an adult with an advanced solid tumor such as melanoma, head and neck, liver or kidney cancer.

To note about this clone: At one of its ends the junction is not consistent with the germline gene, which may arise from a read error. The chain links TRBV20-1 to TRBJ1-1; D remains ambiguous. Germline values: CDR1 DFQATT, CDR2 SNEGSKA (reference sequence). The CDR3 totals 10 residues. The DNA of the CDR3 is TGCAGTGCTAGAGATCGAAACGGGAGCTTT. The encoded protein is CSARDRNGSF.

This clone was seen only once. The rearrangement joins TRBV10-3 to TRBJ1-1; D may be TRBD1 (6 bases). V was trimmed by 6 bases and J by 1 base, leaving 9 bases between them. Germline V gene sequence: CDR1 ENHRY, CDR2 SYGVKD. The CDR3 has 13 residues. DNA of the CDR3: TGTGCCATCAGGGGACAAGAGAACACTGAAGCTTTCTTT. Amino acid sequence: CAIRGQENTEAFF.

V and J are TRBV5-8 and TRBJ1-4; D may be TRBD1 (6 bases). The CDR3 is made up of 13 amino acids. The ends were cut back, 10 bases at V and 7 bases at J, with 17 bases in the middle. The germline gives CDR1 SGHTS, CDR2 YDEGEE. CDR3 region: CAPTGSRSEKLFF. CDR3 nucleotide sequence: TGTGCCCCCACAGGGTCAAGGAGTGAAAAACTGTTTTTT.

This chain joins TRBV4-2 and TRBJ2-4, with D perhaps matching TRBD1 or TRBD2 (5 bases each). V gave up 2 bases and J gave up 3 bases, with 17 bases separating them. Germline assignment: CDR1 LGHNA and CDR2 YNFKEQ. The CDR3 is made up of 17 amino acids. The CDR3: CASSQPNSPGRKNIQYF. CDR3 DNA: TGTGCCAGCAGCCAACCAAATAGTCCGGGACGCAAAAACATTCAGTACTTC.

The chain combines TRBV27 with TRBJ2-1, with 7 bases that match TRBD1. This CDR3 has 14 amino acids. V lost 4 bases to trimming and J lost 9 bases; unmatched junction nucleotides: 9. CDR1 and CDR2 from the germline V gene are MNHEY and SMNVEV (reference sequence). The CDR3 DNA sequence: TGTGCCAGCAGTTCTTACGACAGGGTAGTTGAGCAGTTCTTC. It is translated as CASSSYDRVVEQFF.

CDR3 region: CASSLFAGGYAEEQYF. CDR3 DNA: TGTGCCAGCAGCCTATTCGCAGGCGGTTACGCTGAGGAGCAGTACTTC. This chain connects TRBV7-6 to TRBJ2-7; the D is unclear. CDR3 length: 16 amino acids. V lost 5 bases to trimming and J lost 7 bases, with 24 bases between them. In germline, CDR1 is SGHVS, CDR2 FNYEAQ.

This rearrangement joins TRBV7-6 to TRBJ2-3; perhaps TRBD2 as D (5 bases). The CDR3 contains 15 residues. Deletions cut 5 bases from V and 4 bases from J, with 16 bases between. Germline loops: CDR1 SGHVS, CDR2 FNYEAQ. The CDR3 DNA sequence: TGTGCCAGCAGCCCTCGTCGGGGATTGGCAGATACGCAGTATTTT. Translating it yields CASSPRRGLADTQYF.

The J gene is TRBJ2-7, the V gene TRBV11-2; D is perhaps TRBD2 (5 bases). Germline V gene sequence: CDR1 SGHAT, CDR2 FQNNGV. This CDR3 region has 16 residues. The V end was cut by 0 bases, the J end by 6 bases, with 18 bases between. The CDR3 loop reads CASSLEGLSSRFEQYF. The CDR3 nucleotides read TGTGCCAGCAGCTTAGAAGGACTGTCAAGTAGGTTCGAGCAGTACTTC.

V gene TRBV18 combines with J gene TRBJ2-1, with TRBD1 identical over 9 bases. The CDR3 runs 17 residues. V was clipped by 2 bases and J by 1 base; unmatched bases: 6. The germline V gene encodes CDR1 KGHSH and CDR2 LQKENI. CDR3: CASSPIPGQGSYNEQFF. For the CDR3, the DNA is TGTGCCAGCTCACCAATCCCGGGACAGGGTTCCTACAATGAGCAGTTCTTC. Complete variable domain (other parts from reference TRBV18 and TRBJ2-1): NAGVMQNPRHLVRRRGQEARLRCSPMKGHSHVYWYRQLPEEGLKFMVYLQKENIIDESGMPKERFSAEFPKEGPSILRIQQVVRGDSAAYFCASSPIPGQGSYNEQFFGPGTRLTVL.

The chain has TRBV15 and TRBJ2-1; TRBD2 matches at 13 bases. Per the germline V gene, CDR1 is LNHNV and CDR2 is YYDKDF (reference sequence). V lost 0 bases to trimming and J lost 7 bases; unmatched junction nucleotides: 0. The CDR3 has 15 amino acids. The CDR3 reads CATSREGLAGNEQFF. The CDR3 coding sequence is TGTGCCACCAGCAGAGAGGGACTAGCGGGGAATGAGCAGTTCTTC.

The chain links TRBV5-8 to TRBJ2-7, with 7 bases aligning to TRBD1. The V gene's germline CDR1 is SGHTS and CDR2 YDEGEE. The CDR3 is made up of 14 amino acids. Trimming at V came to 0 bases and at J to 3 bases, leaving 3 bases not matched to a gene. CDR3 DNA sequence: TGTGCCAGCAGCTTGGGACAGGGCTTCTACGAGCAGTACTTC. Its translation is CASSLGQGFYEQYF.

The rearrangement uses TRBV30 and TRBJ2-5; D unresolved. The ends were cut back, 2 bases at V and 2 bases at J, with 9 bases in the middle. CDR3 size: 13 residues. Germline values: CDR1 GTSNPN, CDR2 SVGIG (reference sequence). CDR3 residues: CAWSQYVQETQYF. The CDR3 nucleotides are TGTGCCTGGAGTCAGTACGTACAAGAGACCCAGTACTTC.

The rearrangement links TRBV5-4 to TRBJ1-2; D possibly corresponds to TRBD1 (5 bases). Germline assignment: CDR1 SGHNT and CDR2 YYREEE (reference sequence). This CDR3 has 15 residues. The germline V and J ends were trimmed by 5 bases and 1 base, with 15 bases remaining between them. CDR3 DNA: TGTGCCAGCAGGTTGCAGGGTGTAGGTAACTATGGCTACACCTTC. Residues: CASRLQGVGNYGYTF.

V is TRBV7-9 and J is TRBJ1-4; the match to TRBD1 covers 8 bases. The germline V gene encodes CDR1 SEHNR and CDR2 FQNEAQ (reference sequence). The junction had 7 bases not matched to a gene; V was cut back by 5 bases and J by 8 bases. The CDR3 has 14 residues. CDR3: CASSKIDRGEKLFF. In DNA form, the CDR3 reads TGTGCCAGCAGCAAAATCGACAGGGGCGAAAAACTGTTTTTT.

The chain is built from TRBV6-5 and TRBJ2-2; D unresolved. The ends were cut back, 2 bases at V and 1 base at J, with 5 bases in the middle. Germline lookup yields CDR1 MNHEY and CDR2 SVGAGI. The length of the CDR3 is 14 residues. For the CDR3, the DNA is TGTGCCAGCAGTTACGGGATGAACACCGGGGAGCTGTTTTTT. This translates into CASSYGMNTGELFF.

This clone was counted between two and nine times. V usage is TRBV21-1 and J usage is TRBJ2-7. TRBV21-1 represents a pseudogene. This CDR3 contains 10 residues. CDR3: CASSCFEQYF. In DNA form, the CDR3 reads TGTGCCAGCAGCTGCTTCGAGCAGTACTTC.

The chain carries TRBV7-9 and TRBJ2-7; the D gene is possibly TRBD2 (7 bases). This CDR3 has 15 residues. V lost 1 base, J lost 3 bases, and 13 bases lay in between. In germline, CDR1 is SEHNR, CDR2 FQNEAQ (reference sequence). The CDR3 here is CASSLEGGGGYEQYF. The CDR3 region has the DNA TGTGCCAGCAGCTTAGAGGGAGGGGGAGGCTACGAGCAGTACTTC.

The CDR3 protein is CASSLPRGDSFLLDTEAFF. The CDR3 region has the DNA TGTGCCAGCAGCTTACCCCGCGGGGACAGCTTTTTGCTTGACACTGAAGCTTTCTTT. The chain uses TRBV7-2 and TRBJ1-1; 7 bases align to TRBD1. The germline V gene encodes CDR1 SGHTA and CDR2 FQGNSA. This CDR3 is built from 19 residues. V was clipped by 2 bases and J by 3 bases; unmatched bases: 18.

V is TRBV6-5 and J is TRBJ1-3; the D gene is possibly TRBD1 (6 bases). Trimming removed 4 bases from V and 1 base from J, with 11 bases in between. This CDR3 has 15 amino acids. The V gene's germline CDR1 is MNHEY and CDR2 SVGAGI. The chain's CDR3 is CASSFYGTSGNTIYF. The CDR3, as DNA: TGTGCCAGCAGTTTCTACGGGACATCTGGAAACACCATATATTTT.

In this sample, this clone turned up a few times. This chain joins TRBV11-2 and TRBJ1-1; a possible D gene is TRBD1 (5 bases). The CDR3 is made up of 12 amino acids. V lost 1 base and J 12 bases, leaving 12 bases between the germline ends. Germline V gives CDR1 SGHAT, CDR2 FQNNGV. CDR3 region: CASSLAGARTFF. The CDR3 nucleotides are TGTGCCAGCAGCTTAGCCGGGGCGCGGACTTTCTTT.

This chain joins TRBV7-2 and TRBJ2-1, with 7 bases that match TRBD1. Germline V gene data show CDR1 as SGHTA and CDR2 as FQGNSA. CDR3 length: 19 amino acids. The V and J ends lost 5 bases and 0 bases, in that order; junction bases with no gene match: 16. The CDR3 DNA follows: TGTGCCAGCAGCCCCGACAGGGTCCTCGGGCGGAGCTCCTACAATGAGCAGTTCTTC. Translation: CASSPDRVLGRSSYNEQFF.

This chain connects TRBV2 to TRBJ2-3; TRBD1 aligns across 8 bases. CDR1 is SNHLY and CDR2 is FYNNEI in the germline V gene. V was pared by 7 bases and J by 0 bases, with 6 bases of the junction left unmatched. This CDR3 is 15 amino acids long. CDR3: CASTKDRASTDTQYF. CDR3 in DNA: TGTGCCAGCACCAAGGACAGGGCCAGCACAGATACGCAGTATTTT. Combining the CDR3 with reference TRBV2 and TRBJ2-3 gives the whole variable domain EPEVTQTPSHQVTQMGQEVILRCVPISNHLYFYWYRQILGQKVEFLVSFYNNEISEKSEIFDDQFSVERPDGSNFTLKIRSTKLEDSAMYFCASTKDRASTDTQYFGPGTRLTVL.

The chain uses TRBV30 and TRBJ2-3; 7 bases match TRBD2. J was trimmed by 10 bases and V by 1 base; bases with no gene match: 5. Germline V gene lookup returns CDR1 GTSNPN and CDR2 SVGIG (reference sequence). The CDR3 extends over 12 amino acids. The CDR3 protein is CAWSAGGFSQYF. Written as DNA, the CDR3 is TGTGCCTGGAGTGCGGGAGGTTTTTCGCAGTATTTT.

The chain links TRBV5-1 to TRBJ1-4; tentative D call: TRBD1 (5 bases). Germline assignment: CDR1 SGHRS and CDR2 YFSETQ. There are 14 residues in the CDR3. V was pared by 5 bases and J by 3 bases, with 11 bases between. CDR3 residues: CASSAGTPNEKLFF. The CDR3 nucleotides read TGCGCCAGCAGTGCCGGGACGCCTAATGAAAAACTGTTTTTT. The full variable domain, its missing parts supplied by reference TRBV5-1 and TRBJ1-4, is KAGVTQTPRYLIKTRGQQVTLSCSPISGHRSVSWYQQTPGQGLQFLFEYFSETQRNKGNFPGRFSGRQFSNSRSEMNVSTLELGDSALYLCASSAGTPNEKLFFGSGTQLSVL.

The chain has TRBV5-1 and TRBJ2-3; 11 bases match TRBD2. The CDR3 sequence is 15 residues long. The germline gives CDR1 SGHRS, CDR2 YFSETQ. Trimming removed 0 bases from V and 4 bases from J; junction bases left unmatched: 1. Written as DNA, the CDR3 is TGCGCCAGCAGCTTGGTTAGCGGGAGGGCAGATACGCAGTATTTT. It codes for CASSLVSGRADTQYF.

CDR3: CASSSALLASPTSSYNEQFF. CDR3 nucleotide sequence: TGCGCCAGCAGCTCCGCACTTCTAGCGTCTCCTACGAGCTCCTACAATGAGCAGTTCTTC. This chain connects TRBV5-1 to TRBJ2-1; D possibly corresponds to TRBD2 (6 bases). This CDR3 comprises 20 residues. CDR1 and CDR2 from the germline V gene are SGHRS and YFSETQ. V was shortened by 3 bases and J by 0 bases, with 25 bases between the two germline ends.

A word on this clone: This sample also contains other DNA sequences that code for the same CDR3. V usage is TRBV9 and J usage is TRBJ2-1; D is undetermined. CDR1 and CDR2 (germline): SGDLS, YYNGEE. This CDR3 contains 10 residues. V dropped 3 bases and J dropped 6 bases, with 1 base sitting between them. CDR3 amino acids: CASSGNEQFF. DNA for the CDR3: TGTGCCAGCAGCGGCAATGAGCAGTTCTTC.

The chain combines TRBV6-1 with TRBJ1-2; no clear D. Deletions cut 7 bases from V and 0 bases from J, with 12 bases between. Looked up from germline, CDR1 is MNHNS and CDR2 is SASEGT. The CDR3 runs to 14 residues. The CDR3 coding sequence is TGTGCCAGCACCACGACTGAAGCTAACTATGGCTACACCTTC. Amino acids: CASTTTEANYGYTF.

This clone showed up many times. The rearrangement links TRBV5-1 to TRBJ2-2; TRBD2 matches 11 bases. CDR1 is SGHRS and CDR2 is YFSETQ in the germline V gene. Trimming removed 3 bases from V and 6 bases from J; junction bases left unmatched: 7. This CDR3 contains 16 residues. CDR3 loop: CASSSTVAGGSGELFF. CDR3 in DNA: TGCGCCAGCAGCTCAACCGTAGCGGGAGGGTCCGGGGAGCTGTTTTTT.

This chain links TRBV18 with TRBJ2-6; the D is unclear. Trimming left V 6 bases short and J 0 bases short, with 18 bases between. The CDR3 consists of 18 residues. The V gene's germline CDR1 is KGHSH and CDR2 LQKENI. DNA for the CDR3: TGTGCCAGCTCCCACCCCTCGGACGGGCCCTCTGGGGCCAACGTCCTGACTTTC. It encodes CASSHPSDGPSGANVLTF.